This TCR beta chain was sequenced in a study of blood T cell repertoires in COVID-19. For the study at large: Sites across the United States, Italy and Spain contributed samples from acute and convalescent COVID-19. Nucleic acid was either cDNA or gDNA, and it came from T cells, B-cell-depleted T cells, or PBMCs.

Methods used by the authors: Cell counts per sample came from amplifying reference gene primers. Method: immunoSEQ multiplex PCR; TCRdb's copy keeps in-frame clones and lacks some. D and trimming were read from the DNA, whereas the V and J calls and clone size are those reported in that table. The sample contains tens of thousands of clones, roughly 90% of which appear only once. The CDR3 spans 15 residues. The V gene's germline CDR1 is ENHRY and CDR2 SYGVKD. The V end lost 4 bases, the J end lost 1 base, and 13 bases lay between the germline ends. This clone has a single count. This clonotype was sampled from a human donor in a cohort sampled during active COVID-19. The chain combines TRBV10-3 with TRBJ2-5, with D tentatively TRBD2 (6 bases). The sample comprised peripheral blood. CDR3 DNA sequence: TGTGCCATCAGTGGGGCGGGGCCAGCCCAAGAGACCCAGTACTTC. Translating gives CAISGAGPAQETQYF.